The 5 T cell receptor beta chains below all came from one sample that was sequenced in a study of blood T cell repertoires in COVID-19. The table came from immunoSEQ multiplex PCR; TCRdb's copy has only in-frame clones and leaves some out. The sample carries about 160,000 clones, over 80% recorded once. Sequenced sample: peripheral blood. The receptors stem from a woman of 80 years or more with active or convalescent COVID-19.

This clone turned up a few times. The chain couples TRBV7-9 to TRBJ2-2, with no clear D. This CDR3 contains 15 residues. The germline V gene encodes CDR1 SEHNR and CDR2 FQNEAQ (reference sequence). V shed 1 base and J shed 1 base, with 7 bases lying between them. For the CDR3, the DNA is TGTGCCAGCAGCTTAGGTACGGTGAACACCGGGGAGCTGTTTTTT. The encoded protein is CASSLGTVNTGELFF.

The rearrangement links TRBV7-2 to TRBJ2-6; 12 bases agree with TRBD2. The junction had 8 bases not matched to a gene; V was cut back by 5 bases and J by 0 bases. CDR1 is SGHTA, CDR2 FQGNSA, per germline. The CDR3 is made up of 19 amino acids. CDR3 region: CASSPKGLAGYSGANVLTF. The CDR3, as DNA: TGTGCCAGCAGCCCGAAAGGACTAGCGGGGTACTCTGGGGCCAACGTCCTGACTTTC.

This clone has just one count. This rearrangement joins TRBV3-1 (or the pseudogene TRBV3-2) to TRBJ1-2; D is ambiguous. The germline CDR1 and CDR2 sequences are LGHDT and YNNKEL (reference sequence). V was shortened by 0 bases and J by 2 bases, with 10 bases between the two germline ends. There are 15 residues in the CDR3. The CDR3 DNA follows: TGTGCCAGCAGCCAAGAACGTGGGGAGAACTATGGCTACACCTTC. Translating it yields CASSQERGENYGYTF.

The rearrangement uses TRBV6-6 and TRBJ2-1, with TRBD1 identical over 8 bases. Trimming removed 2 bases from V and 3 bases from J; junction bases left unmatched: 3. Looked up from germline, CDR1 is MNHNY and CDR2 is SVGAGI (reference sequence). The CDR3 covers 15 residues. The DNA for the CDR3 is TGTGCCAGCAGTTACCTAGGACAGGGCTACAATGAGCAGTTCTTC. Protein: CASSYLGQGYNEQFF.

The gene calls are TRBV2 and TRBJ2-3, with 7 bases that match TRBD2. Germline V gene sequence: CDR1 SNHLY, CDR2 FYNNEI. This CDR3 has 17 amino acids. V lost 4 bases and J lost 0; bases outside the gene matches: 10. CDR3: CASSVRPAGTSTDTQYF. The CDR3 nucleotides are TGTGCCAGCAGTGTTCGCCCAGCGGGAACGAGCACAGATACGCAGTATTTT.